Shown below are 10 T cell receptor beta chains from a single sample sequenced in a study of regulatory T cells in long-lasting Graves disease. Building of the TCR beta libraries involved iRepertoire HTBI primers and Arm-PCR of CDR3 regions. In TCRdb, the multiplex PCR reads were re-called with MiXCR into one record per CDR3 protein. The sample lists about 500,000 distinct CDR3 sequences, 12% occurring once. Described time point: newly diagnosed GD, antithyroid drugs for less than 3 months. Scientists built the TCR library using RNA that was extracted from PBMCs. The data also belong to a second study, concerning T cells in Graves' hyperthyroidism and ophthalmopathy.

The sequencing used peripheral blood mononuclear cells (PBMCs), collected at new diagnosis, from a patient treated with antithyroid drugs. The receptors derive from a woman under 40 with Graves disease.

This clonotype occurred many times. CDR3 nucleotide sequence: TGTGCCAGCTCACCGAGGACAGGGGTGACTAGCGAGCAGTACTTC. Amino acids: CASSPRTGVTSEQYF. The J gene is TRBJ2-7, the V gene TRBV18; TRBD1 matches at 9 bases. Germline V lookup: CDR1 KGHSH, CDR2 LQKENI. The CDR3 spans 15 residues. The junction had 9 bases not matched to a gene; V was cut back by 3 bases and J by 6 bases.

A few counts support this clonotype. The chain carries TRBV25-1 and TRBJ1-2; D uncertain. The germline V gene encodes CDR1 MGHDK and CDR2 SYGVNS. Trimming left V 4 bases short and J 0 bases short, with 3 bases between. This CDR3 spans 12 amino acids. The CDR3, as DNA: TGTGCCAGCAGTGCTACTAACTATGGCTACACCTTC. Its protein is CASSATNYGYTF.

This clonotype was counted at least ten times. V is TRBV28 and J is TRBJ1-1, with 7 bases lining up with TRBD1. The CDR3 covers 13 residues. Trimming at V came to 7 bases and at J to 6 bases, leaving 8 bases not matched to a gene. Germline V gene lookup returns CDR1 MDHEN and CDR2 SYDVKM. As DNA, the CDR3 is TGTGCCAGCATCAGACAGGGCATGGCTGAAGCTTTCTTT. Translating it yields CASIRQGMAEAFF. The variable domain in full, completed from reference TRBV28 and TRBJ1-1, reads DVKVTQSSRYLVKRTGEKVFLECVQDMDHENMFWYRQDPGLGLRLIYFSYDVKMKEKGDIPEGYSVSREKKERFSLILESASTNQTSMYLCASIRQGMAEAFFGQGTRLTVV.

A remark on this clonotype: This may stem from a read error, because a much larger clone lies one nucleotide away. The chain carries TRBV11-3 and TRBJ2-2; D unclear. Germline assignment: CDR1 SGHNT and CDR2 YENEEA. The CDR3 spans 13 residues. Trimming cost V 2 bases and J 4 bases, with 5 bases left between them. The CDR3 sequence: CASSLLVTGELFF. The CDR3 DNA follows: TGTGCCAGCAGCTTATTGGTCACCGGGGAGCTGTTTTTT.

There are many counts of this clonotype. The chain has TRBV28 and TRBJ2-1; tentatively, D is TRBD2 (6 bases). V was shortened by 5 bases and J by 5 bases, with 16 bases between the two germline ends. CDR1 is MDHEN, CDR2 SYDVKM, per germline. This CDR3 region has 15 residues. The CDR3 bases are TGTGCCAGCAGTCCCGGGACGGAGGGAAACAATGAGCAGTTCTTC. Encoded protein: CASSPGTEGNNEQFF.

The chain links TRBV7-9 to TRBJ1-1, with 9 bases matching TRBD1. CDR1 is SEHNR, CDR2 FQNEAQ, per germline (reference sequence). The CDR3 runs 15 residues. The V segment lost 3 bases and the J segment 5 bases; nucleotides outside the gene matches: 7. CDR3 sequence (DNA): TGTGCCAGCAGCTTCCCACAGGGGGCGGAAACTGAAGCTTTCTTT. It translates to CASSFPQGAETEAFF.

This clonotype showed up many times. The chain recombines TRBV5-5 with TRBJ2-7; 8 nucleotides align to TRBD1. The V segment lost 2 bases and the J segment 0 bases; nucleotides outside the gene matches: 13. Germline CDR1 reads SGHKS; CDR2 reads YYEKEE (reference sequence). This CDR3 has 18 amino acids. In DNA, the CDR3 is TGTGCCAGCAGCTTTACCCCTACGAGGACAGGGAGCTCCTACGAGCAGTACTTC. Amino acid sequence: CASSFTPTRTGSSYEQYF. The full variable domain, its missing parts supplied by reference TRBV5-5 and TRBJ2-7, is DAGVTQSPTHLIKTRGQQVTLRCSPISGHKSVSWYQQVLGQGPQFIFQYYEKEERGRGNFPDRFSARQFPNYSSELNVNALLLGDSALYLCASSFTPTRTGSSYEQYFGPGTRLTVT.

The table lists this clonotype with many counts. The V and J genes are TRBV13 and TRBJ2-7, with 11 bases that match TRBD2. CDR3 size: 14 residues. With 5 bases clipped from V and 5 bases from J, the junction kept 5 bases outside the gene matches. Germline-derived CDR1 and CDR2 are PRHDT and FYEKMQ (reference sequence). CDR3 in DNA: TGTGCCAGCAGCGTAGCGGGAGGGCCTAACGAGCAGTACTTC. Protein sequence: CASSVAGGPNEQYF. Together with reference TRBV13 and TRBJ2-7, the CDR3 gives the full variable domain: AAGVIQSPRHLIKEKRETATLKCYPIPRHDTVYWYQQGPGQDPQFLISFYEKMQSDKGSIPDRFSAQQFSDYHSELNMSSLELGDSALYFCASSVAGGPNEQYFGPGTRLTVT.

Note on this clonotype: A junction boundary mismatches the germline segment, possibly from a read error. The chain is built from TRBV12-3 or TRBV12-4 and TRBJ1-1; D is ambiguous. This CDR3 region has 14 residues. The CDR3 region is CASSPTTLNAEAFF. The CDR3 DNA reads TGTGCCAGCAGTCCCACGACGCTGAACGCTGAAGCTTTCTTT.

This clonotype was counted ten times or more. This chain connects TRBV28 to TRBJ2-5, with TRBD2 as a possible D gene (6 bases). The CDR3 runs to 14 residues. Germline CDR1 and CDR2: MDHEN and SYDVKM. V lost 4 bases, J lost 1 base, and 10 bases lay in between. The CDR3 is CASSSWRGQETQYF. In nucleotides, the CDR3 is TGTGCCAGCAGTTCGTGGAGGGGCCAAGAGACCCAGTACTTC.